This T cell receptor beta chain was documented in a study of blood T cell repertoires in COVID-19. Across the whole study: Collection of acute and convalescent COVID-19 samples took place in the United States, Italy and Spain. From T cells, B-cell-depleted T cells, or PBMCs came the material, which was cDNA or gDNA.

Original processing notes: Estimates of nucleated cell counts were drawn from the amplification of reference gene primers. Only in-frame clones appear in the TCRdb table, and some are missing; sequencing was by immunoSEQ multiplex PCR. D and trimming were read from the DNA, whereas the V and J calls and clone size are those reported in that table. The sample lists 150,000 to 200,000 clones, under 90% occurring once. The CDR3 extends over 14 amino acids. The germline gives CDR1 SNHLY, CDR2 FYNNEI. About this clone itself: The germline gene is not matched at one end of the junction; a read error may be the cause.

The clonotype comes from a human donor in a cohort sampled during active COVID-19. The sample was peripheral blood. The gene calls are TRBV2 and TRBJ1-2; 8 nucleotides line up with TRBD1. Here the CDR3 reads CASSNRDRPPQPRF. CDR3 sequence (DNA): TGTGCCAGCAGTAACCGGGACAGGCCCCCTCAGCCGCGCTTC.